This is a list of T cell receptor beta chains from one sample in a study of STAT5B mutations in CD4+ large granular lymphocyte leukemia. The data were produced by immunoSEQ multiplex PCR, yet TCRdb's version contains in-frame clones alone and is incomplete. The sample consists of about 30,000 clones, roughly 70% of them appearing once. Sequenced input: CD4+ T cells from blood buffy coats. Source of these receptors: a human donor in good health. Both conserved end residues are part of each CDR3. The order of the fields is V gene, D gene, J gene, CDR3 length, CDR3 DNA, CDR3 protein. D genes are given only for firm matches.

V gene: TRBV10-3; D gene: TRBD2; J gene: TRBJ2-3; CDR3 length: 17; CDR3 DNA: TGTGCCATCAGTGAGTTTCGGGCGGGGGGGAGCACAGATACGCAGTATTTT; CDR3 protein: CAISEFRAGGSTDTQYF
V gene: TRBV6-5; D gene: NA; J gene: TRBJ1-2; CDR3 length: 15; CDR3 DNA: TGTGCCAGCCACACGGGGGGCAGGGGAAACTATGGCTACACCTTC; CDR3 protein: CASHTGGRGNYGYTF
V gene: TRBV18; D gene: TRBD1; J gene: TRBJ1-1; CDR3 length: 15; CDR3 DNA: TGTGCCAGCTCACCAATCAGGGGGGGGAGCACTGAAGCTTTCTTT; CDR3 protein: CASSPIRGGSTEAFF
V gene: TRBV6-5; D gene: TRBD1; J gene: TRBJ2-5; CDR3 length: 14; CDR3 DNA: TGTGCCAGTAGAGGGACAGAGCTAGGAGAGACCCAGTACTTC; CDR3 protein: CASRGTELGETQYF
V gene: TRBV6-5; D gene: NA; J gene: TRBJ1-2; CDR3 length: 14; CDR3 DNA: TGTGCCAGCAGTCCCATGGACAGCTCCTATGGCTACACCTTC; CDR3 protein: CASSPMDSSYGYTF
V gene: TRBV15; D gene: NA; J gene: TRBJ1-1; CDR3 length: 18; CDR3 DNA: TGTGCCACCAGCAGAGATCTCGCCCGACGAGAGATGAACACTGAAGCTTTCTTT; CDR3 protein: CATSRDLARREMNTEAFF
V gene: TRBV18; D gene: NA; J gene: TRBJ1-1; CDR3 length: 14; CDR3 DNA: TGTGCCAGCTCACGCGGGGAGGAGAACACTGAAGCTTTCTTT; CDR3 protein: CASSRGEENTEAFF
V gene: TRBV2; D gene: NA; J gene: TRBJ2-7; CDR3 length: 14; CDR3 DNA: TGTGCCAGCAGTGGGGGGCCAAGCTCCTACGAGCAGTACTTC; CDR3 protein: CASSGGPSSYEQYF
V gene: TRBV28; D gene: TRBD1; J gene: TRBJ1-1; CDR3 length: 14; CDR3 DNA: TGTGCCAGCAGTCCCCAAGACAGGGGCACTGAAGCTTTCTTT; CDR3 protein: CASSPQDRGTEAFF
V gene: TRBV11-2; D gene: NA; J gene: TRBJ1-2; CDR3 length: 13; CDR3 DNA: TGTGCCAGCAGCTCGACAGGAGTCTATGGCTACACCTTC; CDR3 protein: CASSSTGVYGYTF
V gene: TRBV4-1; D gene: TRBD1; J gene: TRBJ2-4; CDR3 length: 18; CDR3 DNA: TGCGCCAGCAGCGGACGTCCGACAGGGGATGAGACCAAAAACATTCAGTACTTC; CDR3 protein: CASSGRPTGDETKNIQYF
V gene: TRBV30; D gene: NA; J gene: TRBJ1-2; CDR3 length: 14; CDR3 DNA: TGTGCCTGGAGTGTCGAGGAGCGCCGATATGGCTACACCTTC; CDR3 protein: CAWSVEERRYGYTF
V gene: TRBV7-2; D gene: NA; J gene: TRBJ1-1; CDR3 length: 14; CDR3 DNA: TGTGCCAGCAGCTTAACGGGTACGAACACTGAAGCTTTCTTT; CDR3 protein: CASSLTGTNTEAFF